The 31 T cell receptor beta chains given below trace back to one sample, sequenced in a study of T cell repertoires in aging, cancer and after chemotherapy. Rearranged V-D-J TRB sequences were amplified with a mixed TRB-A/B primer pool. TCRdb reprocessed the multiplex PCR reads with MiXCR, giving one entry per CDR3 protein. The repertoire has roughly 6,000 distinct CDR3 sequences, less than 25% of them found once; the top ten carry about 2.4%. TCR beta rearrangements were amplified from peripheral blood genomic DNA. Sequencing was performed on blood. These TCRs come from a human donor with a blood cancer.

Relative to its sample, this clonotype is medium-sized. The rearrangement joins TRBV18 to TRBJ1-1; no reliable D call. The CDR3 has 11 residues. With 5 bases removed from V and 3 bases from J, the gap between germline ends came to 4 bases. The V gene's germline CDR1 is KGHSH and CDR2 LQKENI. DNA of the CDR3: TGTGCCAGCTCAGCCGACACTGAAGCTTTCTTT. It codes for CASSADTEAFF.

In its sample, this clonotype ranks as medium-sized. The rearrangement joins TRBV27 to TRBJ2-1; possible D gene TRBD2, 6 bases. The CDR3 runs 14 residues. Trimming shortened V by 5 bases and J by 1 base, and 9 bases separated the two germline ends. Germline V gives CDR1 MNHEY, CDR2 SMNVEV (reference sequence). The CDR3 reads CASSLAGSYNEQFF. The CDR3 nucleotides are TGTGCCAGCAGTCTTGCGGGATCCTACAATGAGCAGTTCTTC.

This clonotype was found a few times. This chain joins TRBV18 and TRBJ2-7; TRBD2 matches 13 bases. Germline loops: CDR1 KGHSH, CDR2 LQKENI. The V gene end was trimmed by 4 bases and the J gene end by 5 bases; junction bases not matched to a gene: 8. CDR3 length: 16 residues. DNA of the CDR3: TGTGCCAGCTCACGTCCCGGGACTAGCGGGATGAACGAGCAGTACTTC. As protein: CASSRPGTSGMNEQYF.

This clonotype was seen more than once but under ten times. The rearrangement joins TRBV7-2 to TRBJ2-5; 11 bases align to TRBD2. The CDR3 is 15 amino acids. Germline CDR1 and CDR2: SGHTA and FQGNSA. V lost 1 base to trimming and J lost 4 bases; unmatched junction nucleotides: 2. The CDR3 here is CASSLVLAGGETQYF. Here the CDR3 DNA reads TGTGCCAGCAGCTTAGTCCTAGCGGGAGGAGAGACCCAGTACTTC.

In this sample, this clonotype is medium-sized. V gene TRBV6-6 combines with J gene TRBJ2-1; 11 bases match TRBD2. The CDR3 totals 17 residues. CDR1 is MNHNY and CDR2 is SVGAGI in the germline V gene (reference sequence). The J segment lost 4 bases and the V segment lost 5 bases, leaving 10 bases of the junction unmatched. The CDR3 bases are TGTGCCAGCAGTCCGGCGGGGACTAGCGGAAGGTACAATGAGCAGTTCTTC. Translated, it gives CASSPAGTSGRYNEQFF.

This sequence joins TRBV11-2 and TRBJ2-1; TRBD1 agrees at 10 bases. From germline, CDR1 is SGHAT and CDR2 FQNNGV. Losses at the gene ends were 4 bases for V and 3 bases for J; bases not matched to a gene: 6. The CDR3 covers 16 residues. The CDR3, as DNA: TGTGCCAGCAGCTCCCCCCGGACAGGGGGCTACAATGAGCAGTTCTTC. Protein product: CASSSPRTGGYNEQFF.

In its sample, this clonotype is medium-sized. The CDR3 protein is CASSTSYEQYF. The CDR3 coding sequence is TGTGCCAGCAGTACCTCCTACGAGCAGTACTTC. The chain employs TRBV6-2 or TRBV6-3 and TRBJ2-7; unclear D gene. V was cut by 5 bases and J by 0 bases, with 2 bases left in between. Germline V gene sequence: CDR1 MNHEY, CDR2 SVGEGT. The CDR3 covers 11 residues.

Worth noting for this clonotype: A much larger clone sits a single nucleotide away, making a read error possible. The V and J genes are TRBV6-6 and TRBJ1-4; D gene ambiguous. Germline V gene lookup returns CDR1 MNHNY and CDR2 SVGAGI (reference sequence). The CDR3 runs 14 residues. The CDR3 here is CASLREPTIEKLFF. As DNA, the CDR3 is TGTGCCAGCTTAAGAGAACCAACTATTGAAAAACTGTTTTTT.

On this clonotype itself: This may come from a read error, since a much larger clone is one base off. The CDR3 is CDSSPLGSGSSEQYF. CDR3 bases: TGTGACAGCAGCCCTCTGGGTAGCGGGAGCTCCGAGCAGTACTTC. This sequence joins TRBV14 and TRBJ2-7; TRBD2 matches 9 bases. Germline loops: CDR1 SGHDN, CDR2 FVKESK. This CDR3 contains 15 residues.

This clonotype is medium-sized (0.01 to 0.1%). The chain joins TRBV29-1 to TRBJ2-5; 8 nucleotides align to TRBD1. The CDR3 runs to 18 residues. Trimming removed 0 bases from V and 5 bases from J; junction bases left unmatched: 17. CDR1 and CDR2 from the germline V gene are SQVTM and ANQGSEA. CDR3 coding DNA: TGCAGCGTTGAAGATAGGATTCAAGGCAGGGGGCTTGGGGAGACCCAGTACTTC. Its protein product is CSVEDRIQGRGLGETQYF.

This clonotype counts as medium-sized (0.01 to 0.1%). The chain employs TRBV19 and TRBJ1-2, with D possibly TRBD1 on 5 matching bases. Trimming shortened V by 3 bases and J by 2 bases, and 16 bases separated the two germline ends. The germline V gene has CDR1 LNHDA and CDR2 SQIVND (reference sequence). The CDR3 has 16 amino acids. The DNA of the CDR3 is TGTGCCAGTAGTATTTTTCCGGGACCGCTAAACTATGGCTACACCTTC. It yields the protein CASSIFPGPLNYGYTF.

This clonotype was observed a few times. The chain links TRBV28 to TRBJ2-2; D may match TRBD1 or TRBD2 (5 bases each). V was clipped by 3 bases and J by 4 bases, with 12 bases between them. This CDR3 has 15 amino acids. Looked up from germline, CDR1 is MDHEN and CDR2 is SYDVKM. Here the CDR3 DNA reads TGTGCCAGCAGTTTCCGACTAAGGGGCACCGGGGAGCTGTTTTTT. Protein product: CASSFRLRGTGELFF.

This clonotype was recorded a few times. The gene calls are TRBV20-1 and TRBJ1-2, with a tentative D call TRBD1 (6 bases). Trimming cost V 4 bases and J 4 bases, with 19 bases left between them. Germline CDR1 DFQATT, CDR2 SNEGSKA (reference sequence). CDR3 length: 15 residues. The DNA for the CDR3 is TGCAGTGCTACCCCCAGCGGGGGGGGCGGCTATGGCTACACCTTC. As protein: CSATPSGGGGYGYTF.

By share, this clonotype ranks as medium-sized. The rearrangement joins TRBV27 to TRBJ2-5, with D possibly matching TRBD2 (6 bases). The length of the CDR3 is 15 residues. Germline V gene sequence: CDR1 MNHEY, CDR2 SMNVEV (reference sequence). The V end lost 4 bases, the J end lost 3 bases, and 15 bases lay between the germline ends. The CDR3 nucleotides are TGTGCCAGCAGTTCCCACTACACGGGGGAAGAGACCCAGTACTTC. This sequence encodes CASSSHYTGEETQYF.

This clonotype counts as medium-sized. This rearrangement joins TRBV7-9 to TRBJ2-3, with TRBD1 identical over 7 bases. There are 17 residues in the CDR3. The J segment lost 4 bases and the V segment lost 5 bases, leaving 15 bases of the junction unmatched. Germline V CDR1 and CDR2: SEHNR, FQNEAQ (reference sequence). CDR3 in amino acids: CASSPAIQGFLADTQYF. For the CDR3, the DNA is TGTGCCAGCAGCCCTGCCATACAGGGGTTTCTGGCAGATACGCAGTATTTT.

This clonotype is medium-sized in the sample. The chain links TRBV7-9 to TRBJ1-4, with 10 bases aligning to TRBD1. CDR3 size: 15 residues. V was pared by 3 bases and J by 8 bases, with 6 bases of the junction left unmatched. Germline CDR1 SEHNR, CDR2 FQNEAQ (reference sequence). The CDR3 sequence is CASSFDRGRREKLFF. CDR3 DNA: TGTGCCAGCAGCTTTGACAGGGGGCGGCGGGAAAAACTGTTTTTT.

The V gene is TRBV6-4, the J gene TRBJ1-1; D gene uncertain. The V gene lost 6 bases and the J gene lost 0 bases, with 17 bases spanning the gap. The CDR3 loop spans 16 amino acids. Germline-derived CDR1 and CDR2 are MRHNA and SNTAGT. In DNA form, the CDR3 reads TGTGCCAGCAGGACGCCCCCTGGCAGGCTGAACACTGAAGCTTTCTTT. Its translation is CASRTPPGRLNTEAFF.

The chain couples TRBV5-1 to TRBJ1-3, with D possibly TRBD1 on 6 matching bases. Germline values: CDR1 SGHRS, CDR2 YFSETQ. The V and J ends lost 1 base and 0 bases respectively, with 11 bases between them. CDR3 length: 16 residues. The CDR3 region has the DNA TGCGCCAGCAGCTTGCTCGGACAGAGCTCTGGAAACACCATATATTTT. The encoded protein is CASSLLGQSSGNTIYF.

The CDR3: CASSLEYGSGDTQYF. CDR3 bases: TGTGCCAGCAGCCTGGAGTACGGGTCGGGAGATACGCAGTATTTT. This chain joins TRBV11-2 and TRBJ2-3; D ambiguous. The ends were cut back, 5 bases at V and 5 bases at J, with 17 bases in the middle. The CDR3 length is 15 residues. Germline CDR1 is SGHAT and CDR2 is FQNNGV.

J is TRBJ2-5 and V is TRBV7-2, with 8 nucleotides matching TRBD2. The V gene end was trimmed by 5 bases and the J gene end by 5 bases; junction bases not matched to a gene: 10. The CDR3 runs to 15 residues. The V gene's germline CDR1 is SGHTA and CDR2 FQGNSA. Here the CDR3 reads CASSNPGLGMETQYF. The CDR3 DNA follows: TGTGCCAGCAGCAACCCGGGACTAGGGATGGAGACCCAGTACTTC.

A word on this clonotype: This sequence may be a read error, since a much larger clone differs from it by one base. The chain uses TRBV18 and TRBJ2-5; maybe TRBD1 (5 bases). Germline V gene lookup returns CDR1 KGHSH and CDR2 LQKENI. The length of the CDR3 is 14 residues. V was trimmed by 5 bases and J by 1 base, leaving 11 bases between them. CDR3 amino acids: CASSARQTQETQYF. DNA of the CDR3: TGTGCCAGCTCAGCCCGACAGACCCAAGAGACCCAGTACTTC.

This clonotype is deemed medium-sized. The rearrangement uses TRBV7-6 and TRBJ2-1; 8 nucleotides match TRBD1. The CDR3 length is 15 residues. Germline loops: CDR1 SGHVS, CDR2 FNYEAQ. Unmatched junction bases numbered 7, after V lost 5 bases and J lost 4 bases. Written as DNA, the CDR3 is TGTGCCAGCAGCCTTGGACAGGGTCGTTACAATGAGCAGTTCTTC. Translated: CASSLGQGRYNEQFF.

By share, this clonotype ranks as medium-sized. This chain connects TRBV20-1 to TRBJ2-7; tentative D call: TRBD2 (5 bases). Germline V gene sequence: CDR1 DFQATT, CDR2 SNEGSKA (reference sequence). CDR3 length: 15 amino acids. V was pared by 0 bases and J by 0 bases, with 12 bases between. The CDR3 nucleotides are TGCAGTGCTAGAGAGGAAGCGGCGCGCTCCTACGAGCAGTACTTC. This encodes CSAREEAARSYEQYF.

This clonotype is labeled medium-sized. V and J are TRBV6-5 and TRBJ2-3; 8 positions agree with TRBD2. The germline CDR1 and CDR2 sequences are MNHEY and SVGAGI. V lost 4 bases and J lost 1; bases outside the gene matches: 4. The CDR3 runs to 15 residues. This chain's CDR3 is CASSSPAGGTDTQYF. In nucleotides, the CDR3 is TGTGCCAGCAGTTCCCCAGCGGGAGGCACAGATACGCAGTATTTT.

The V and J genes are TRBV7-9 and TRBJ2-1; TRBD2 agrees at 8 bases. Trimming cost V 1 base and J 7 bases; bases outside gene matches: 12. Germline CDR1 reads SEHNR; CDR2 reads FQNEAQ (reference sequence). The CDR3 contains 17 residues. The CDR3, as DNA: TGTGCCAGCAGCTTAGAGCCCCCGGGGGGGTTAATGAATGAGCAGTTCTTC. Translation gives CASSLEPPGGLMNEQFF.

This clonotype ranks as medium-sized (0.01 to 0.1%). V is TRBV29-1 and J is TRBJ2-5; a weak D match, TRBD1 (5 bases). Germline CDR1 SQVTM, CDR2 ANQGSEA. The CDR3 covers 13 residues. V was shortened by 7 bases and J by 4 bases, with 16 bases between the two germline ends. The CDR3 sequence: CSARGGARETQYF. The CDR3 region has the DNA TGCAGCGCCCGAGGTGGGGCGAGAGAGACCCAGTACTTC. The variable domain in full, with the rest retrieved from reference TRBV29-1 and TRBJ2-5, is SAVISQKPSRDICQRGTSLTIQCQVDSQVTMMFWYRQQPGQSLTLIATANQGSEATYESGFVIDKFPISRPNLTFSTLTVSNMSPEDSSIYLCSARGGARETQYFGPGTRLLVL.

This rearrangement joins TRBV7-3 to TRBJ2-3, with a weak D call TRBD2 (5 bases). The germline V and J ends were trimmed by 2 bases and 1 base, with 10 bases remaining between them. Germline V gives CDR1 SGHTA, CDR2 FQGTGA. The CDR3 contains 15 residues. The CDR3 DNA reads TGTGCCAGCAGCTTATACAAGCGGCGCACAGATACGCAGTATTTT. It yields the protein CASSLYKRRTDTQYF.

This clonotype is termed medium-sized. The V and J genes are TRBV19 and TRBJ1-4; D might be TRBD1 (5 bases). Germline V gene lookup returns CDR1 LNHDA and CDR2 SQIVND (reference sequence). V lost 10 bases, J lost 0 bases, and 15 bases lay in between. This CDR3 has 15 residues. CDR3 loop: CATGTVTSTNEKLFF. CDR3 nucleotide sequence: TGTGCCACCGGGACGGTCACCTCAACTAATGAAAAACTGTTTTTT.

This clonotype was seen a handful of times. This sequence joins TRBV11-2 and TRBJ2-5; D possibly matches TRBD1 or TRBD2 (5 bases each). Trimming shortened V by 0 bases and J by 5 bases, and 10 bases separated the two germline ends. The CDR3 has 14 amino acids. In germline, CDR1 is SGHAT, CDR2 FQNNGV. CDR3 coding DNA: TGTGCCAGCAGCTTAGATAAGGGGACGGAGACCCAGTACTTC. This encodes CASSLDKGTETQYF. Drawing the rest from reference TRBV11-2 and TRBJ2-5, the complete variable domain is EAGVAQSPRYKIIEKRQSVAFWCNPISGHATLYWYQQILGQGPKLLIQFQNNGVVDDSQLPKDRFSAERLKGVDSTLKIQPAKLEDSAVYLCASSLDKGTETQYFGPGTRLLVL.

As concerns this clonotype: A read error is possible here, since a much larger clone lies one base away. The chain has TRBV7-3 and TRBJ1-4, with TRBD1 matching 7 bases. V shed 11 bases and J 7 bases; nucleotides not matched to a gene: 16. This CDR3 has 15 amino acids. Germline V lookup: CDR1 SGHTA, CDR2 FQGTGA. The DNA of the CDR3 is TGTGCCTGCACCGTCTCGTCAGGGGGTACTGAAAAACTGTTTTTT. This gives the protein CACTVSSGGTEKLFF.

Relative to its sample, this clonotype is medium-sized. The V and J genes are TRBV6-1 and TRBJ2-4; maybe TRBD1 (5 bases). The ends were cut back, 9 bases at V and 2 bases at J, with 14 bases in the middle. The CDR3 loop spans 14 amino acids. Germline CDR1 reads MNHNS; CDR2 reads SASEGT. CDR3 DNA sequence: TGTGCCAGTCAGGGAAGTGTGTCCAAAAACATTCAGTACTTC. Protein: CASQGSVSKNIQYF.